These 5 T cell receptor beta chains came from one sample sequenced in a study of tumor T cells in aggressive B-cell lymphoma. Assay used: immunoSEQ multiplex PCR; TCRdb lists only in-frame clones, some missing. The sample holds 6,000 or so clones, roughly 82% seen once. Sequenced material: tumor tissue. The receptor set was obtained from an adult with diffuse large B cell lymphoma.

The sample holds a few counts of this clone. Within the sample, other DNA sequences also encode this same CDR3. V and J are TRBV7-2 and TRBJ2-2; a weak D match, TRBD2 (6 bases). The germline V gene has CDR1 SGHTA and CDR2 FQGNSA. The V gene lost 2 bases and the J gene lost 8 bases, with 12 bases spanning the gap. This CDR3 is built from 14 residues. The DNA of the CDR3 is TGTGCCAGCAGCTTACAGCCAGGGACTGGGGAGCTGTTTTTT. As protein: CASSLQPGTGELFF.

In the case of this clone: Other DNA sequences in this sample translate to the same CDR3. This rearrangement joins TRBV4-2 to TRBJ2-7; TRBD2 agrees at 11 bases. With 0 bases clipped from V and 13 bases from J, the junction kept 14 bases outside the gene matches. Germline loops: CDR1 LGHNA, CDR2 YNFKEQ. CDR3 length equals 16 residues. The CDR3 loop reads CASSQDLAGGRWEQYF. The CDR3 nucleotides are TGTGCCAGCAGCCAAGACCTAGCGGGAGGACGTTGGGAACAATACTTC.

V is TRBV19 and J is TRBJ2-7; 7 positions match TRBD1. Looked up from germline, CDR1 is LNHDA and CDR2 is SQIVND (reference sequence). V trimming: 4 bases; J trimming: 4 bases; junction bases outside the gene matches: 10. CDR3 length equals 15 residues. The CDR3 nucleotides read TGTGCCAGTAGTACGAGACAGGGATGGGGATACGAGCAGTACTTC. Its protein product is CASSTRQGWGYEQYF. Combining the CDR3 with reference TRBV19 and TRBJ2-7 gives the whole variable domain DGGITQSPKYLFRKEGQNVTLSCEQNLNHDAMYWYRQDPGQGLRLIYYSQIVNDFQKGDIAEGYSVSREKKESFPLTVTSAQKNPTAFYLCASSTRQGWGYEQYFGPGTRLTVT.

The rearrangement uses TRBV28 and TRBJ2-7, with D possibly matching TRBD1 (5 bases). CDR1 MDHEN and CDR2 SYDVKM come from the germline V gene. The CDR3 is 15 amino acids. With 8 bases removed from V and 5 bases from J, the gap between germline ends came to 22 bases. In nucleotides, the CDR3 is TGTGCCAGCGGCCCCGTGGGGCTTACTCCAAACGAGCAGTACTTC. This sequence encodes CASGPVGLTPNEQYF.

This chain connects TRBV28 to TRBJ2-7, with TRBD2 matching 11 bases. Trimming removed 1 base from V and 7 bases from J; junction bases left unmatched: 9. Looked up from germline, CDR1 is MDHEN and CDR2 is SYDVKM. This CDR3 is built from 16 residues. The CDR3 sequence is CASSLLGGTSGREQYF. DNA of the CDR3: TGTGCCAGCAGTTTATTGGGAGGTACTAGCGGGAGAGAGCAGTACTTC.